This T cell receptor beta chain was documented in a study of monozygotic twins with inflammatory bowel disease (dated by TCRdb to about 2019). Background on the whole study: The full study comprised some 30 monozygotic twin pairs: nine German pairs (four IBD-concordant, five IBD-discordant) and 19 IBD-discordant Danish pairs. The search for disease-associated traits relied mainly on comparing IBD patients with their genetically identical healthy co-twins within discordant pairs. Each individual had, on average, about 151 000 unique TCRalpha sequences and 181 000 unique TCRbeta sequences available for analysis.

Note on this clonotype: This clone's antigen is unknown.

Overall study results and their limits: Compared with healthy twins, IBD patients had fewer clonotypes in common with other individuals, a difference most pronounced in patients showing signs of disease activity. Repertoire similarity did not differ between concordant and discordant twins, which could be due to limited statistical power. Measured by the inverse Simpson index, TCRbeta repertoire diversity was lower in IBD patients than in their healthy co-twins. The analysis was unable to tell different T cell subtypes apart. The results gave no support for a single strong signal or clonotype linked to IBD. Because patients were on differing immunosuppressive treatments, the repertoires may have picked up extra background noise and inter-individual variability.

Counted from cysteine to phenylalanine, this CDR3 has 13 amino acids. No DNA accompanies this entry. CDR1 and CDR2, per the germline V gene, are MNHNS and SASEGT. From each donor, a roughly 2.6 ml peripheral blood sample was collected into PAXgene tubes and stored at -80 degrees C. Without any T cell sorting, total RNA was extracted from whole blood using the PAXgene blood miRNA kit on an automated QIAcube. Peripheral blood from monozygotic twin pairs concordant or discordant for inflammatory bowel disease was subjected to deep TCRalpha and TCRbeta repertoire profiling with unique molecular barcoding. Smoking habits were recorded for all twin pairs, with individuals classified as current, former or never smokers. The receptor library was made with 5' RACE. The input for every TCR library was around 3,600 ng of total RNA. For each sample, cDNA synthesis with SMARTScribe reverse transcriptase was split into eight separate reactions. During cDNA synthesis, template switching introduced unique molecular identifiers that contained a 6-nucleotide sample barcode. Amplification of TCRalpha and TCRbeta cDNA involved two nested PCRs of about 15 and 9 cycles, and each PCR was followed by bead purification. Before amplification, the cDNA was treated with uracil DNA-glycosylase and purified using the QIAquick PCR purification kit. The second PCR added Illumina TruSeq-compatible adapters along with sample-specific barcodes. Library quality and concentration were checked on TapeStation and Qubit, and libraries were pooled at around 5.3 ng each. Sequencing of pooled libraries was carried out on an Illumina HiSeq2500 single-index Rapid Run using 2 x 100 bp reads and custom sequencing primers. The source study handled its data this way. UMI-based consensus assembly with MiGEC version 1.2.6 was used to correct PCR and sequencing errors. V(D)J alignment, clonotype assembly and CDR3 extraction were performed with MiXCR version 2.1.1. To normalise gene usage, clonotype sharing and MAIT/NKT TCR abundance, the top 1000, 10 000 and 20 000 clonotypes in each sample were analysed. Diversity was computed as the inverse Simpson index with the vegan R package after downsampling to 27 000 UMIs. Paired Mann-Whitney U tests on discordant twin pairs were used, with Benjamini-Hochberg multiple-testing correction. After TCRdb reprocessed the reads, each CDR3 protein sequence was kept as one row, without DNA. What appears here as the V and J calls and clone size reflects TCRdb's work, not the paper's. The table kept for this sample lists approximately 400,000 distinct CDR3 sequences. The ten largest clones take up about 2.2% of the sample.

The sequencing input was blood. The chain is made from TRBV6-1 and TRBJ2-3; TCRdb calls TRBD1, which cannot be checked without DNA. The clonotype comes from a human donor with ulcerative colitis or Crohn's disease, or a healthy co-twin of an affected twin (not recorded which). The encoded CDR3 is CASTLALTDTQYF.